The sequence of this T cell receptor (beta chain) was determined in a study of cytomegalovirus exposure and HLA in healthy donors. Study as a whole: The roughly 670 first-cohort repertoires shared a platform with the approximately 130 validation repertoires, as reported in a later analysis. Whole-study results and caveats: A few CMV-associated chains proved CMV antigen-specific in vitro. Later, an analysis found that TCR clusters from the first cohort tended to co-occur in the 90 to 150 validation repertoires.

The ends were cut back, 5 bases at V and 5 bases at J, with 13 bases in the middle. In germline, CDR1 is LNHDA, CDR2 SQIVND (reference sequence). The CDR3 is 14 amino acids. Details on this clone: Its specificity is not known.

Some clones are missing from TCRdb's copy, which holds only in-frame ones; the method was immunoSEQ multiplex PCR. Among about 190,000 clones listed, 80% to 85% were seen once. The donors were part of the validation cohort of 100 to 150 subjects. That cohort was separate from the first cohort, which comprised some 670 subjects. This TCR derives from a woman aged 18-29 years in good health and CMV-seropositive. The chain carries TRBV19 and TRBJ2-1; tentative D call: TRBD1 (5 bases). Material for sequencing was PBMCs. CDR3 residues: CASSSWQGHNEQFF. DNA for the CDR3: TGTGCCAGTAGTTCCTGGCAGGGCCACAATGAGCAGTTCTTC. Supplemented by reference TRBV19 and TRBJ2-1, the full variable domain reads DGGITQSPKYLFRKEGQNVTLSCEQNLNHDAMYWYRQDPGQGLRLIYYSQIVNDFQKGDIAEGYSVSREKKESFPLTVTSAQKNPTAFYLCASSSWQGHNEQFFGPGTRLTVL.